A single T cell receptor beta chain is shown here with its context. The antigen remains unidentified. Sorted populations all exceeded 95% purity. The data stem from a study of beta chain features in type 1 diabetes. CDR1 and CDR2 from the germline V gene are LNHNV and YYDKDF (reference sequence). Trimming pared 8 bases from V and 5 bases from J, leaving 15 bases between. This CDR3 contains 13 residues. Every isolated RNA sample was fully reverse transcribed, so sequencing captured expressed TCRB transcripts. Samples of naive, central memory and regulatory T cells yielded a mean of around 3.4 million reads. The protocol was immunoSEQ multiplex PCR, while the TCRdb copy is restricted to in-frame clones and leaves out a portion. The sample records 620,000 or so clones, around 16% being singletons. Points from the study as a whole: Within patients, naive, central memory and Treg TCRB repertoires seemed more similar than within healthy donors.

This clonotype was sampled from a man between 18 and 35 years old in good health. Sequencing used naive CD4+ T cells from blood. The rearrangement uses TRBV15 and TRBJ2-5; D is perhaps TRBD2 (5 bases). In nucleotides, the CDR3 is TGTGCCACCCGACCCAGCGGCGGGGAGACCCAGTACTTC. Protein sequence: CATRPSGGETQYF. Together with reference TRBV15 and TRBJ2-5, the CDR3 gives the full variable domain: DAMVIQNPRYQVTQFGKPVTLSCSQTLNHNVMYWYQQKSSQAPKLLFHYYDKDFNNEADTPDNFQSRRPNTSFCFLDIRSPGLGDTAMYLCATRPSGGETQYFGPGTRLLVL.